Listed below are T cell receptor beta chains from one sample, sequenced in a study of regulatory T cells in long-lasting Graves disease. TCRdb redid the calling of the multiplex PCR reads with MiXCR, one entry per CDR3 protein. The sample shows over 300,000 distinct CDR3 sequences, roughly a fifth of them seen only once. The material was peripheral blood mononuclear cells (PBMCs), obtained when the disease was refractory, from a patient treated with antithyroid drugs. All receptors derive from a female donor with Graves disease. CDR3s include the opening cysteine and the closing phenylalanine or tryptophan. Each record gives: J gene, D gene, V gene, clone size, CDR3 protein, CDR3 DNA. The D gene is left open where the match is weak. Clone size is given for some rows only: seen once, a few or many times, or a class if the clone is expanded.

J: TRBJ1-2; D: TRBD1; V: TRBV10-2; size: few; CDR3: CASSEGRGTGNGYTF; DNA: TGCGCCAGCAGTGAGGGGCGGGGGACAGGGAATGGCTACACCTTC
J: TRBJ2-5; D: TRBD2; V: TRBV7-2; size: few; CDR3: CASSPTSGGASETQYF; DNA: TGTGCCAGCAGCCCTACTAGCGGGGGGGCCTCGGAGACCCAGTACTTC
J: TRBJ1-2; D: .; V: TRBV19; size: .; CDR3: CASSGREGYGYTF; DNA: TGTGCCAGTAGTGGACGGGAGGGCTATGGCTACACCTTC
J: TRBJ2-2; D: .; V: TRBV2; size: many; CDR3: CASSEGYGELFF; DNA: TGTGCCAGCAGTGAGGGGTACGGGGAGCTGTTTTTT
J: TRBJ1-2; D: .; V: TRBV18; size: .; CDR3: CASSQDSLLRRGNYGYTF; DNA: TGTGCCAGCTCTCAGGACAGCCTCCTGAGGAGGGGTAACTATGGCTACACCTTC
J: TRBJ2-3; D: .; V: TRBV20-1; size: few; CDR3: CSARQSIFITDTQYF; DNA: TGCAGTGCTAGACAGAGTATTTTTATCACAGATACGCAGTATTTT
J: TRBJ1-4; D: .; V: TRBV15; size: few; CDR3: CATSRDYFPRGEKLFF; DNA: TGTGCCACCAGCAGAGATTATTTTCCCCGGGGTGAAAAACTGTTTTTT
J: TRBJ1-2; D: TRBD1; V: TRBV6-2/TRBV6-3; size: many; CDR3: CASSYFGQGYGYTF; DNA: TGTGCCAGCAGTTACTTTGGACAGGGGTATGGCTACACCTTC
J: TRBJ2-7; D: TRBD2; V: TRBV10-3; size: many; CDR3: CAVQLALGYEQYF; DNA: TGTGCCGTCCAACTAGCGCTAGGGTACGAGCAGTACTTC
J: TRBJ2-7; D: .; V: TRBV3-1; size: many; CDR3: CASSQAEGHEQYF; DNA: TGTGCCAGCAGCCAAGCGGAGGGTCACGAGCAGTACTTC
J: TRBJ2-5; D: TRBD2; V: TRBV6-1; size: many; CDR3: CASSLTSGYQETQYF; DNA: TGTGCCAGCAGCTTGACTAGCGGGTACCAAGAGACCCAGTACTTC
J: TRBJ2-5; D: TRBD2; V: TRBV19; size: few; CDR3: CASSSGGGWDQETQYF; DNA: TGTGCCAGTAGTTCGGGGGGGGGATGGGACCAAGAGACCCAGTACTTC
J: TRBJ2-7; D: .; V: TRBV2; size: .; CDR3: CASSSQAHEQYF; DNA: TGTGCCAGCAGTTCCCAGGCCCACGAGCAGTACTTC
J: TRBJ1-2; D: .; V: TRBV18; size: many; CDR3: CASSPVHSESYYGYTF; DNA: TGTGCCAGCTCACCAGTGCACAGCGAAAGCTACTATGGCTACACCTTC
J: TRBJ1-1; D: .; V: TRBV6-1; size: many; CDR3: CASRLGQFNEAFF; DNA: TGTGCCAGCAGACTAGGACAGTTCAACGAAGCTTTCTTT
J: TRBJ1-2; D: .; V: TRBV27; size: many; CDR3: CASSLSTSANGYTF; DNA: TGTGCCAGCAGTTTATCGACGTCAGCAAATGGCTACACCTTC
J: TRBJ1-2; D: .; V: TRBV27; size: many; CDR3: CASSFLGERHGYTF; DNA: TGTGCCAGCAGTTTCCTGGGGGAAAGGCATGGCTACACCTTC
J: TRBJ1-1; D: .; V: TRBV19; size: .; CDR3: CASSPMWNTEAFF; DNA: TGTGCCAGTAGTCCCATGTGGAACACTGAAGCTTTCTTT
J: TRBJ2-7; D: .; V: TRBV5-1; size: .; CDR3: CASSLAGHSYEQYF; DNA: TGCGCCAGCAGCTTGGCGGGACACTCCTACGAGCAGTACTTC
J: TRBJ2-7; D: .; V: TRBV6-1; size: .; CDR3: CASTLTRGASSYEQYF; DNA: TGTGCCAGCACCCTAACGAGGGGGGCGAGCTCCTACGAGCAGTACTTC